The T cell receptor beta chain described here comes from a study of PD-1 blockade in classical Hodgkin lymphoma. Broader study findings: Newly diagnosed patients had diversity similar to the baseline diversity of complete responders.

Germline V gives CDR1 SGHRS, CDR2 YFSETQ. Trimming removed 3 bases from V and 6 bases from J; junction bases left unmatched: 2. The CDR3 is made up of 13 amino acids. The assay was immunoSEQ multiplex PCR, and TCRdb's table has in-frame clones only and misses some. The data hold some 30,000 clones, with 70% observed a single time. There was relapse after autologous stem cell transplantation in every patient, and there was variation in brentuximab vedotin exposure. This clone is classed as medium-sized (0.01 to 0.1%). The target antigen is unknown. The V and J genes are TRBV5-1 and TRBJ1-1; 10 bases align to TRBD1. The receptor's source is a human donor with classical Hodgkin lymphoma. The sequences come from peripheral blood mononuclear cells (PBMCs), collected before the second cycle of nivolumab. The CDR3 DNA follows: TGCGCCAGCAGCTCAGGGACAGGGGCTGAAGCTTTCTTT. Translated: CASSSGTGAEAFF.